A selection of T cell receptor beta chains follows, all from one sample in a study of T cell responses to AZD1222 COVID-19 vaccine. Using immunoSEQ multiplex PCR, the repertoire was profiled, and TCRdb retains in-frame clones only, with some absent. This sample has some 120,000 clones, with roughly 91% found just once. The sequencing here drew on peripheral blood, taken on day 0 of AZD1222 vaccination. The receptor set was obtained from an adult in good health. Both conserved end residues are part of each CDR3. The D gene is left open where the match is weak. The size entry is marked missing in some rows and otherwise reads once, few, many or a size class.

CASSFRQGATTGELFF | TGTGCCAGCAGCTTCCGACAGGGGGCTACCACCGGGGAGCTGTTTTTT | 16 | TRBV7-9 | few | TRBD1 | TRBJ2-2
CSVEQGPNNEQFF | TGCAGCGTTGAACAGGGGCCGAACAATGAGCAGTTCTTC | 13 | TRBV29-1 | - | - | TRBJ2-1
CASSLRSGGYEAFF | TGTGCCAGCAGTTTAAGGAGTGGGGGGTATGAAGCTTTCTTT | 14 | TRBV27 | - | - | TRBJ1-1
CASSPKGHYEQYF | TGTGCCAGCAGCCCCAAAGGACACTACGAGCAGTACTTC | 13 | TRBV14 | once | - | TRBJ2-7
CASSLTGQGAVGYTF | TGCGCCAGCAGCTTAACGGGACAGGGGGCGGTTGGCTACACCTTC | 15 | TRBV5-1 | - | TRBD1 | TRBJ1-2
CASSPGVGELFF | TGTGCCAGCAGTCCGGGGGTCGGGGAGCTGTTTTTT | 12 | TRBV12-3/TRBV12-4 | - | - | TRBJ2-2
CASSRPRNTEAFF | TGTGCCAGCTCACGTCCGAGGAACACTGAAGCTTTCTTT | 13 | TRBV18 | - | - | TRBJ1-1
CASSYAGSNQPQHF | TGTGCCAGCAGTTATGCAGGTTCAAATCAGCCCCAGCATTTT | 14 | TRBV6-2/TRBV6-3 | - | - | TRBJ1-5
CASSPGQGVTTEAFF | TGTGCCAGCAGCCCAGGACAGGGGGTAACCACTGAAGCTTTCTTT | 15 | TRBV7-9 | - | TRBD1 | TRBJ1-1
CASSLPATSGLDNEQFF | TGCGCCAGCAGCTTGCCCGCGACTAGCGGACTAGACAATGAGCAGTTCTTC | 17 | TRBV5-1 | - | TRBD2 | TRBJ2-1
CASKPGGGNTIYF | TGTGCCAGCAAACCGGGGGGGGGAAACACCATATATTTT | 13 | TRBV28 | - | - | TRBJ1-3
CATSIRQGLMNTEAFF | TGTGCCACCAGCATACGACAGGGGCTGATGAACACTGAAGCTTTCTTT | 16 | TRBV15 | - | TRBD1 | TRBJ1-1
CAWSPGQGIRQDF | TGTGCCTGGAGTCCTGGACAGGGGATTCGACAAGATTTC | 13 | TRBV30 | - | TRBD1 | TRBJ2-7
CASSPDRGDNSPLHF | TGTGCCAGCTCACCCGACAGGGGGGATAATTCACCCCTCCACTTT | 15 | TRBV18 | few | TRBD1 | TRBJ1-6
CAWSVLGEAFF | TGTGCCTGGAGTGTATTGGGTGAAGCTTTCTTT | 11 | TRBV30 | - | - | TRBJ1-1